The 2 T cell receptor beta chains below all came from one sample that was sequenced in a study of cytomegalovirus exposure and HLA in healthy donors. Assay used: immunoSEQ multiplex PCR; TCRdb lists only in-frame clones, some missing. Of approximately 150,000 clones in the sample, approximately 90% were seen once. Sample: PBMCs. The receptors were sampled from a man aged 18 to 29 in good health and CMV-seronegative.

The J gene is TRBJ2-2, the V gene TRBV6-6; TRBD2 matches 10 bases. The CDR3 totals 13 residues. After removal of 7 bases from V and 7 bases from J, the junction contained 3 bases not matched to a gene. Germline loops: CDR1 MNHNY, CDR2 SVGAGI (reference sequence). This CDR3 reads CASKLAGNGELFF. The CDR3, as DNA: TGTGCCAGCAAACTAGCGGGGAACGGGGAGCTGTTTTTT.

The chain has TRBV27 and TRBJ2-6, with 8 bases identical to TRBD2. This CDR3 comprises 16 residues. Trimming cost V 3 bases and J 3 bases; bases outside gene matches: 4. Germline-derived CDR1 and CDR2 are MNHEY and SMNVEV (reference sequence). The CDR3 DNA reads TGTGCCAGCAGTTTCGGGGGGGCTGGTGGGGCCAACGTCCTGACTTTC. Its translation: CASSFGGAGGANVLTF. Supplemented by reference TRBV27 and TRBJ2-6, the full variable domain reads EAQVTQNPRYLITVTGKKLTVTCSQNMNHEYMSWYRQDPGLGLRQIYYSMNVEVTDKGDVPEGYKVSRKEKRNFPLILESPSPNQTSLYFCASSFGGAGGANVLTFGAGSRLTVL.